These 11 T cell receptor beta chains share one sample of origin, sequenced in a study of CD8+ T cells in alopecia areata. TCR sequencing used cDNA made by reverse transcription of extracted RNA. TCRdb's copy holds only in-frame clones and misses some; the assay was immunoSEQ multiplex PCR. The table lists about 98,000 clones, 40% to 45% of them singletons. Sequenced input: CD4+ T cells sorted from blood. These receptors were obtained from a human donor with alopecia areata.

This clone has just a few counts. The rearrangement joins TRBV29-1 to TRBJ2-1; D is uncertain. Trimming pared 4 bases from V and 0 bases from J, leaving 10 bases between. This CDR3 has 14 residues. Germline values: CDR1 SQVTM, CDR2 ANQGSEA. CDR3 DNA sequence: TGCAGCGTTGTTTTCCGCAGCTCCTACAATGAGCAGTTCTTC. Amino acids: CSVVFRSSYNEQFF.

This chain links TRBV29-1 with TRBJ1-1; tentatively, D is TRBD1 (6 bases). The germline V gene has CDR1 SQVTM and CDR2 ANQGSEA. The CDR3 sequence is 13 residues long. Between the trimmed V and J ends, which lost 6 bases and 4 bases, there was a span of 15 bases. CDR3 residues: CSVGIQGITEAFF. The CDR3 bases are TGCAGCGTCGGAATACAGGGTATCACTGAAGCTTTCTTT.

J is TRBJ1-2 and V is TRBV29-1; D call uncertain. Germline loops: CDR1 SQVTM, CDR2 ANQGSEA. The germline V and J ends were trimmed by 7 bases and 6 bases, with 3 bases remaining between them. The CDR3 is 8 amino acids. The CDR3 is CSANGYTF. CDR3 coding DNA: TGCAGCGCCAATGGCTACACCTTC.

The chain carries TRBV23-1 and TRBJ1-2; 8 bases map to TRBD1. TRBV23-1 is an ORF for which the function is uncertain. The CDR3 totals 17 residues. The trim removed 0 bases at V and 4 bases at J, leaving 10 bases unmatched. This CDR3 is CASSQSGRQGQGYGYTF. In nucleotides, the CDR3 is TGCGCCAGCAGTCAATCGGGGAGACAGGGGCAGGGCTATGGCTACACCTTC.

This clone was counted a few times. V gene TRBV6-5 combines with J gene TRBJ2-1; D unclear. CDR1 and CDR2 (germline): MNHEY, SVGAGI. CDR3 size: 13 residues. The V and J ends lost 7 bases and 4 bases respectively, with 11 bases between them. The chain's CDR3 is CASTRPGYNEQFF. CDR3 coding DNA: TGTGCCAGCACCCGCCCTGGATACAATGAGCAGTTCTTC.

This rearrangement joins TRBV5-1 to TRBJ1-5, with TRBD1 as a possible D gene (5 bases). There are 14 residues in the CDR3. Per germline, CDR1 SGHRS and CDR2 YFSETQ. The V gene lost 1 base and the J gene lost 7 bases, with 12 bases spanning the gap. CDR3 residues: CASSLQEGDQPQHF. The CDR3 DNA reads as TGCGCCAGCAGCTTGCAAGAAGGGGACCAGCCCCAGCATTTT.

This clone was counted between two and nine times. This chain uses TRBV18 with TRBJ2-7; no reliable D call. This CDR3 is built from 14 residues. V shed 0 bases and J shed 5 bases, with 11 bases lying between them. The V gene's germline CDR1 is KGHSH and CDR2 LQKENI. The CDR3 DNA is TGTGCCAGCTCACCACCGGTAGGGTACGACGAGCAGTACTTC. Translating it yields CASSPPVGYDEQYF. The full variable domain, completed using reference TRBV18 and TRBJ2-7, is NAGVMQNPRHLVRRRGQEARLRCSPMKGHSHVYWYRQLPEEGLKFMVYLQKENIIDESGMPKERFSAEFPKEGPSILRIQQVVRGDSAAYFCASSPPVGYDEQYFGPGTRLTVT.

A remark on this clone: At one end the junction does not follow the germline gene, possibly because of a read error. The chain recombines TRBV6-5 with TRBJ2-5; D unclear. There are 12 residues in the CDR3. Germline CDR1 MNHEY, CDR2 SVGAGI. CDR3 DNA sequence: TGTGCCAGCAGTTACTCCCCAGAGGCCCAGTACTTC. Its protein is CASSYSPEAQYF.

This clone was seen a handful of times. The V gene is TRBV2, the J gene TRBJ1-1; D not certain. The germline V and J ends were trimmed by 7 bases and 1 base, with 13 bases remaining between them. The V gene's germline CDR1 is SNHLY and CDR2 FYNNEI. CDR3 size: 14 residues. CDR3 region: CASIRSPSNTEAFF. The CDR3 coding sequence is TGTGCCAGCATTAGGTCCCCCTCGAACACTGAAGCTTTCTTT.

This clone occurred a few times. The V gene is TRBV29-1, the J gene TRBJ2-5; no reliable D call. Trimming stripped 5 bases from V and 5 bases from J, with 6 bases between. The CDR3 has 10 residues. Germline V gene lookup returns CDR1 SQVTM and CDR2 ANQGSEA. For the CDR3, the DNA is TGCAGCGTTCGTCGGGAGACCCAGTACTTC. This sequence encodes CSVRRETQYF.

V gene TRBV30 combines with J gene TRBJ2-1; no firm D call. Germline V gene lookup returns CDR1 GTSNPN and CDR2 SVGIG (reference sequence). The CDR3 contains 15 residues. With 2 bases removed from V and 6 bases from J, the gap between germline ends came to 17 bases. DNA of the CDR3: TGTGCCTGGAGTTCGATGGGTCTGGCGACCAATGAGCAGTTCTTC. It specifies CAWSSMGLATNEQFF.